This TCR beta chain was captured in a study of control samples from healthy donors and cancer patients. The V end lost 0 bases, the J end lost 2 bases, and 11 bases lay between the germline ends. Germline V CDR1 and CDR2: MGHRA, YSYEKL. The CDR3 has 16 amino acids. Libraries were prepared by immunoSEQ multiplex PCR; TCRdb keeps only in-frame clonotypes and omits some of them. The sample yields nearly 40,000 clones, about 90% seen once. The chain recombines TRBV4-1 with TRBJ1-3; D unclear. The sequence came from a woman between 45 and 65 years old in good health. The sequenced sample consisted of blood. The CDR3, as DNA: TGCGCCAGCAGCCAAGAGTTGTCAGCTACTGGAAACACCATATATTTT. Its protein product is CASSQELSATGNTIYF.